This is a list of T cell receptor beta chains from one sample in a study of T cell responses to AZD1222 COVID-19 vaccine. Profiling relied on immunoSEQ multiplex PCR, and the TCRdb table lists in-frame clones only, not all of them. The sample lists about 93,000 clones, around 85% seen once, with 5% to 6.5% in the top ten. The input for sequencing was peripheral blood, taken on day 0 of AZD1222 vaccination. The receptors shown here come from an adult in good health. Each CDR3 is given with its conserved first and last residue.

V: TRBV7-8
length: 15
CDR3: CASSSSTTSGGPEFF

V: TRBV27
length: 15
CDR3: CASSWDGVGEYEQYF

V: TRBV6-5
length: 16
CDR3: CASSYTGTGTHVEQFF

V: TRBV27
length: 16
CDR3: CASSRGTGLYNSPLHF

V: TRBV28
length: 17
CDR3: CASYPGTGGGSNQPQHF

V: TRBV12-5
length: 17
CDR3: CASGHPAKGGDSYEQYF

V: TRBV10-3
length: 15
CDR3: CAITTTGKKNTEAFF

V: TRBV4-1
length: 19
CDR3: CASSHPGLAAGSSYNEQFF

V: TRBV7-7
length: 15
CDR3: CASSQGPTATDTQYF

V: TRBV5-1
length: 13
CDR3: CASSFGGRETQYF

V: TRBV3-1/TRBV3-2
length: 14
CDR3: CASSEGQAGYGYTF

V: TRBV11-3
length: 17
CDR3: CASSYTLGLVWQETQYF

V: TRBV29-1
length: 13
CDR3: CSAGGGFNTEAFF

V: TRBV21-1
length: 13
CDR3: CASRGGLWDIQYF

V: TRBV7-2
length: 13
CDR3: CASSLSREETQYF

V: TRBV4-3
length: 14
CDR3: CASSQDGQNYGYTF

V: TRBV30
length: 15
CDR3: CAWSSGTSRADTQYF

V: TRBV27
length: 14
CDR3: CASSLGRYTDTQYF

V: TRBV11-2
length: 18
CDR3: CASSLGSATGGEDYEQYF

V: TRBV19
length: 15
CDR3: CASSSTLSSYNEQFF

V: TRBV11-1
length: 15
CDR3: CASSEDRTHIGEQYF

V: TRBV2
length: 15
CDR3: CASKDRPSSGNTIYF

V: TRBV7-2
length: 14
CDR3: CASSLNQGPGELFF

V: TRBV5-1
length: 16
CDR3: CASSLGGPNGADTQYF

V: TRBV29-1
length: 17
CDR3: CSASSLPFGGFTDTQYF

V: TRBV19
length: 12
CDR3: CASSPVATEAFF

V: TRBV9
length: 13
CDR3: CASSAPGTDTQYF

V: TRBV7-9
length: 12
CDR3: CASGDGNYEQYF

V: TRBV10-3
length: 13
CDR3: CAIRTGVDYGYTF

V: TRBV5-1
length: 16
CDR3: CASSLDPGVAGNTIYF

V: TRBV2
length: 15
CDR3: CASSDPQLGGEKLFF

V: TRBV27
length: 16
CDR3: CASRVLAGGSYNEQFF

V: TRBV7-5
length: 16
CDR3: CVRSLLGAHLNYGYTF

V: TRBV6-2/TRBV6-3
length: 11
CDR3: CASSFGGEQFF

V: TRBV5-1
length: 13
CDR3: CASSFGQEYGYTF

V: TRBV29-1
length: 14
CDR3: CSVVTGTSNQPQHF

V: TRBV5-1
length: 17
CDR3: CASRGERNTGRNTEAFF

V: TRBV7-2
length: 17
CDR3: CASSLLGGLTSYNEQFF

V: TRBV7-7
length: 14
CDR3: CASSLAGTLNEQFF

V: TRBV7-3
length: 15
CDR3: CASRSSGTSTDTQYF

V: TRBV30
length: 13
CDR3: CAWGQRRADTQYF

V: TRBV5-1
length: 14
CDR3: CASSLYGGFDEQYF

V: TRBV5-5
length: 15
CDR3: CASSFEGSNTGELFF